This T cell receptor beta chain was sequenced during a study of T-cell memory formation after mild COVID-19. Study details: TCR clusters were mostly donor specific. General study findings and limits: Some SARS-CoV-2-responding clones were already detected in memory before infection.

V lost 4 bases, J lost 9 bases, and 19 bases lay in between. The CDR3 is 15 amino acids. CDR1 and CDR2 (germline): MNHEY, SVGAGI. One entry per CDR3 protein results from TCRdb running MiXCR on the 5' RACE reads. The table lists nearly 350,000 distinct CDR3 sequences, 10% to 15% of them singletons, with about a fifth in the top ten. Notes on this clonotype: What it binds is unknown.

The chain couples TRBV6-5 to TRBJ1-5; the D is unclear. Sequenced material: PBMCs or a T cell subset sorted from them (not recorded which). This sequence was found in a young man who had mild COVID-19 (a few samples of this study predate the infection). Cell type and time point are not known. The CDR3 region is CASSSLDRPDGPQHF. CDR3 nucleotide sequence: TGTGCCAGCAGTTCCCTAGACCGTCCGGATGGGCCCCAGCATTTT.